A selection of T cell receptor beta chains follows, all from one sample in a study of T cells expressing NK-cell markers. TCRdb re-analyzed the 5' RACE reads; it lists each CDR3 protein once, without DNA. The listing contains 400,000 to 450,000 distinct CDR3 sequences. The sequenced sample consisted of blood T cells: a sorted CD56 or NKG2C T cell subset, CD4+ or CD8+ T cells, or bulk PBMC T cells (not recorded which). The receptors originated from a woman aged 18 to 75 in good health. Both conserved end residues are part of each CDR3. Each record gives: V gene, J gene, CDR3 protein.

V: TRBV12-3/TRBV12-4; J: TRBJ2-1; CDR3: CASSLGAGVSYNEQFF
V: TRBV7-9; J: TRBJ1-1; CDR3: CASSLDWDPNTEAFF
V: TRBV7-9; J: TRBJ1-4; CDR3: CASSLEVITNEKLFF
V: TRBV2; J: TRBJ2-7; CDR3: CASHQGFSSYEQYF
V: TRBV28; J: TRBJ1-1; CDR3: CASSFFAWKNTEAFF
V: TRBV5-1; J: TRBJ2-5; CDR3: CASSLAGRREIQYF
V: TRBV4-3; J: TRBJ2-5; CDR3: CASSQDWGPQYF
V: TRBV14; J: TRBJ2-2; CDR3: CASSRSSGTNTGELFF
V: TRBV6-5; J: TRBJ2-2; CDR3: CASSWSSGNTGELFF
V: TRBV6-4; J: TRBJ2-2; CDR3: CASSDSPGVNTGELFF
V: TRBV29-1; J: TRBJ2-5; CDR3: CSAWDRGKETQYF
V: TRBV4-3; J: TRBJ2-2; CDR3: CASSQLAGNTGELFF
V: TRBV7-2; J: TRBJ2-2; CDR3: CASSPRSGELFF
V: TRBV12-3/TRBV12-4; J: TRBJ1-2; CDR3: CASSLWTTYGYTF
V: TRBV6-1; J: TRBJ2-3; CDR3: CASSPGGWRERSDTQYF
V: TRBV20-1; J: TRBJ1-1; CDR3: CSAGGTTNTEAFF
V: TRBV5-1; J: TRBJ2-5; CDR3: CASRQDQETQYF
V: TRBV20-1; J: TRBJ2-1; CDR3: CSVVGSSYNEQFF
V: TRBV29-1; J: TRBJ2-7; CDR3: CSVANRLAPEQYF
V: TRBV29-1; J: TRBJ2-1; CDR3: CSVALAAYNEQFF
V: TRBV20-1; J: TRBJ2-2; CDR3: CSARGSSAGELFF
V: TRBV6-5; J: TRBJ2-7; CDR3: CASSYSGSSYEQYF
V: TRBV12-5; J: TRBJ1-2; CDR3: CASGMGGQALRGYTF
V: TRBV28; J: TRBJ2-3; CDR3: CATHEDGKHTDTQYF
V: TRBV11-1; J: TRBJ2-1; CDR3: CASSPRLPSGRGNEQFF
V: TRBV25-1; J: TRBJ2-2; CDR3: CAKWLGGHTGELFF
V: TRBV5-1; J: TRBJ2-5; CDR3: CASLGGDLQETQYF
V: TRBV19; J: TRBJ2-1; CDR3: CASSTTPYNEQFF
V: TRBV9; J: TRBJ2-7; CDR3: CASSADRAGVYEQYF
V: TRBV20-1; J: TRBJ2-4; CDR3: CSARMSRGKNIQYF
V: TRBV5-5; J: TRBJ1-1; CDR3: CASSLGTGWASNTEAFF
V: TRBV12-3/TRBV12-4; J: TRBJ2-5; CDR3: CASSLGGSMETQYF
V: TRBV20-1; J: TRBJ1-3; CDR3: CSARQNSGNTIYF
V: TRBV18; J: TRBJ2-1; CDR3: CASSPPGLAHNEQFF
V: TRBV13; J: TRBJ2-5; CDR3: CASSPRASGAYQETQYF
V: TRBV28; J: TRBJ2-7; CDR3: CASGTYLTGSSYEQYF
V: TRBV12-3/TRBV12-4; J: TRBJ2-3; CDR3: CASSRERGRTDTQYF
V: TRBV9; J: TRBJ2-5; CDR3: CASSPDGQGEETQYF
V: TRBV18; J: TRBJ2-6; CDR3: CASSPAGTGVGANVLTF
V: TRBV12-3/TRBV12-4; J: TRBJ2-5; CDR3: CASSSGPEGLETQYF
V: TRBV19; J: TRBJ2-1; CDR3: CASSIGTSGIGDQFF
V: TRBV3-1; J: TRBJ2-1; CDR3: CASSQGSGASYNEQFF
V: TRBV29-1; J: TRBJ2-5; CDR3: CSTTGAEETQYF
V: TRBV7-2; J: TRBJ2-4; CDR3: CASSLGRALTAKNIQYF